The 15 T cell receptor beta chains below all came from one sample that was sequenced in a study of T cells after yellow fever vaccination. TCRdb analysed the 5' RACE reads with MiXCR anew, one entry per CDR3 protein. Of approximately 510,000 distinct CDR3 sequences detected, 21% appear once; the ten largest clones hold approximately 16%. The material was PBMCs, obtained less than 25 days after the first yellow fever vaccination. All receptors derive from a man between 18 and 29 years old who received the YFV17D yellow fever vaccine.

This rearrangement joins TRBV5-1 to TRBJ2-5; 12 bases match TRBD2. Per the germline V gene, CDR1 is SGHRS and CDR2 is YFSETQ. CDR3 size: 17 residues. The V segment lost 0 bases and the J segment 7 bases; nucleotides outside the gene matches: 10. The CDR3 DNA follows: TGCGCCAGCAGCTTGGGACTAGCGGGGGCCTCGGAGTCGACCCAGTACTTC. This gives the protein CASSLGLAGASESTQYF.

The CDR3 nucleotides read TGTGCCAGCAGCTTATTGGCTAGCGGGGGGGCCCGGTACTTC. This sequence encodes CASSLLASGGARYF. The chain recombines TRBV7-2 with TRBJ2-7; 12 nucleotides agree with TRBD2. Trimming cost V 2 bases and J 12 bases; bases outside gene matches: 8. CDR3 size: 14 residues. In germline, CDR1 is SGHTA, CDR2 FQGNSA.

This chain uses TRBV9 with TRBJ2-3; no definite D call. Deletions cut 0 bases from V and 5 bases from J, with 13 bases between. CDR1 and CDR2 from the germline V gene are SGDLS and YYNGEE. This CDR3 has 15 amino acids. The CDR3 sequence: CASSVADMVRDTQYF. The CDR3 DNA sequence: TGTGCCAGCAGCGTAGCCGACATGGTCAGAGATACGCAGTATTTT. Looking up the rest from reference TRBV9 and TRBJ2-3 gives the full variable domain: DSGVTQTPKHLITATGQRVTLRCSPRSGDLSVYWYQQSLDQGLQFLIQYYNGEERAKGNILERFSAQQFPDLHSELNLSSLELGDSALYFCASSVADMVRDTQYFGPGTRLTVL.

There are a few counts of this clonotype. The rearrangement joins TRBV6-2 or TRBV6-3 to TRBJ2-1, with 8 bases aligning to TRBD2. The CDR3 extends over 16 amino acids. V lost 2 bases, J lost 11 bases, and 14 bases stayed unmatched. CDR1 is MNHEY, CDR2 SVGEGT, per germline. The CDR3 sequence is CASSYTTWVAGPQQFF. In DNA form, the CDR3 reads TGTGCCAGCAGTTACACGACTTGGGTAGCGGGGCCTCAGCAGTTCTTC.

The J gene is TRBJ2-1, the V gene TRBV20-1; perhaps D is TRBD1 or TRBD2 (6 bases each). Per germline, CDR1 DFQATT and CDR2 SNEGSKA (reference sequence). This CDR3 spans 13 amino acids. V was pared by 6 bases and J by 3 bases, with 12 bases between. The CDR3 here is CSAEGGRYNEQFF. The CDR3 nucleotides are TGCAGTGCGGAGGGGGGTCGCTACAATGAGCAGTTCTTC.

The chain combines TRBV11-2 with TRBJ2-3; 14 bases are a match to TRBD2. This CDR3 region has 19 residues. CDR1 and CDR2 from the germline V gene are SGHAT and FQNNGV. V shed 1 base and J 2 bases; nucleotides not matched to a gene: 8. CDR3 bases: TGTGCCAGCAGCTTAGGACTAGCGGGGGGGCCGCGTTTCACAGATACGCAGTATTTT. This encodes CASSLGLAGGPRFTDTQYF. Drawing the rest from reference TRBV11-2 and TRBJ2-3, the complete variable domain is EAGVAQSPRYKIIEKRQSVAFWCNPISGHATLYWYQQILGQGPKLLIQFQNNGVVDDSQLPKDRFSAERLKGVDSTLKIQPAKLEDSAVYLCASSLGLAGGPRFTDTQYFGPGTRLTVL.

This clonotype showed up just a few times. The genes are TRBV27 and TRBJ2-7; tentative D call: TRBD2 (7 bases). CDR3 length equals 15 residues. With 5 bases removed from V and 7 bases from J, the gap between germline ends came to 21 bases. Looked up from germline, CDR1 is MNHEY and CDR2 is SMNVEV (reference sequence). For the CDR3, the DNA is TGTGCCAGCAGTCCAAGAGGGGGGGCGCTTAAGGAGCAGTACGTC. The encoded protein is CASSPRGGALKEQYV.

This clonotype was counted many times. The V and J genes are TRBV7-2 and TRBJ2-5, with D possibly TRBD2 on 5 matching bases. This CDR3 has 13 amino acids. The germline gives CDR1 SGHTA, CDR2 FQGNSA. The germline V and J ends were trimmed by 8 bases and 2 bases, with 12 bases remaining between them. CDR3 sequence reads: CASRMGSQETQYF. The CDR3 DNA follows: TGTGCCAGCCGGATGGGGAGTCAAGAGACCCAGTACTTC.

The chain uses TRBV11-2 and TRBJ2-7; the D gene is possibly TRBD1 (5 bases). The CDR3 has 13 amino acids. The V gene's germline CDR1 is SGHAT and CDR2 FQNNGV. V was cut by 5 bases and J by 3 bases, with 11 bases left in between. CDR3 bases: TGTGCCAGCAGCCTGGTAGACAGCTACGAGCAGTACGTC. Translation: CASSLVDSYEQYV.

This clonotype was detected once. The chain joins TRBV6-2 or TRBV6-3 to TRBJ2-1; the match to TRBD2 covers 7 bases. Germline V gene lookup returns CDR1 MNHEY and CDR2 SVGEGT. This CDR3 is 15 amino acids long. V lost 2 bases to trimming and J lost 4 bases; unmatched junction nucleotides: 5. CDR3 sequence (DNA): TGTGCCAGCAGTTACGGAGCGCGGGAGTACAATGAGCAGTTCTTC. It yields the protein CASSYGAREYNEQFF.

This clonotype has only a few counts. V is TRBV6-2 or TRBV6-3 and J is TRBJ2-3; D perhaps matches TRBD2 (6 bases). The germline gives CDR1 MNHEY, CDR2 SVGEGT. The CDR3 runs to 15 residues. V was shortened by 3 bases and J by 2 bases, with 12 bases between the two germline ends. CDR3 nucleotide sequence: TGTGCCAGCAGTTATAGGGCGGGGAACACAGATACGCAGTATTTT. Encoded protein: CASSYRAGNTDTQYF.

The rearrangement uses TRBV3-1 and TRBJ2-1; D may be TRBD2 (6 bases). The V gene's germline CDR1 is LGHDT and CDR2 YNNKEL (reference sequence). Trimming shortened V by 5 bases and J by 4 bases, and 15 bases separated the two germline ends. This CDR3 region has 15 residues. The CDR3 protein is CASSGTRDSYNEQFF. CDR3 nucleotide sequence: TGTGCCAGCAGCGGAACCCGGGACTCTTACAATGAGCAGTTCTTC.

This clonotype was seen many times. The chain joins TRBV5-1 to TRBJ1-3, with unresolved D. This CDR3 has 15 residues. V was shortened by 0 bases and J by 0 bases, with 7 bases between the two germline ends. Looked up from germline, CDR1 is SGHRS and CDR2 is YFSETQ. The CDR3 DNA sequence: TGCGCCAGCAGCTTGGGGATTACCTCTGGAAACACCATATATTTT. It specifies CASSLGITSGNTIYF.

V usage is TRBV18 and J usage is TRBJ1-1; D ambiguous. The CDR3 is 15 amino acids. Per the germline V gene, CDR1 is KGHSH and CDR2 is LQKENI. V gave up 3 bases and J gave up 4 bases, with 15 bases separating them. The DNA of the CDR3 is TGTGCCAGCTCACCGCCTAGCGGTCTCAGCACTGAAGCTTTCTTT. It encodes CASSPPSGLSTEAFF.

This clonotype was observed a handful of times. J is TRBJ2-2 and V is TRBV6-5, with D unresolved. In germline, CDR1 is MNHEY, CDR2 SVGAGI. Trimming took off 2 bases at V and 7 bases at J, with 5 bases between the two ends. The CDR3 covers 12 residues. For the CDR3, the DNA is TGTGCCAGCAGTTACCGAGACGGGGAGCTGTTTTTT. Translation: CASSYRDGELFF.